Detailed here is one TCR beta chain. Its antigen is not identified. This sample was included in a study of cytomegalovirus exposure and HLA in healthy donors. General observations from the study: What a later analysis reportedly showed was that an Asian-associated ancestry cluster had fewer N-insertions than the 666-donor mean. A later analysis showed HLA-associated TCR beta chains outstripping equally common others in clonal expansion. The study flagged around 150 TCR beta chains as cytomegalovirus-associated.

PCR was performed using 60 Vbeta and 13 Jbeta primers. Some clones are missing from TCRdb's copy, which holds only in-frame ones; the method was immunoSEQ multiplex PCR. Of tens of thousands of clones listed, approximately 84% are singletons. Germline lookup yields CDR1 SGHRS and CDR2 YFSETQ. CDR3 length: 14 residues. Trimming at V came to 3 bases and at J to 8 bases, leaving 9 bases not matched to a gene. Sequenced input: PBMCs. The receptor was isolated from a man in his fifties in good health and CMV-seronegative. V is TRBV5-1 and J is TRBJ1-2; 8 nucleotides match TRBD1. As DNA, the CDR3 is TGCGCCAGCAGCTCAGGGGGCCTCTACGGCGGCTACACCTTC. It is translated as CASSSGGLYGGYTF.